What follows is one TCR beta chain and its context. Germline loops: CDR1 LNHNV, CDR2 YYDKDF (reference sequence). CDR3 length: 13 residues. With V trimmed by 7 bases and J by 7 bases, 9 bases remained unmatched. The sample belongs to a study of cytomegalovirus exposure and HLA in healthy donors. PCR amplification relied on 60 Vbeta primers (plus 13 Jbeta primers). Clones were sequenced by immunoSEQ multiplex PCR, and TCRdb holds only the in-frame ones, with some missing. The sample lists over 200,000 clones, about four fifths occurring once. V gene TRBV15 combines with J gene TRBJ1-2; TRBD1 matches 7 bases. Sample: PBMCs. This receptor was obtained from a man aged 35 to 55 in good health and CMV-seropositive. For the CDR3, the DNA is TGTGCCACCACCTTACGACAGGGTTTTGGCTACACCTTC. It encodes CATTLRQGFGYTF.